The 7 T cell receptor beta chains presented below share a single source sample, sequenced in a study of blood T cell repertoires in COVID-19. Using immunoSEQ multiplex PCR, the repertoire was profiled, and TCRdb retains in-frame clones only, with some absent. The sample lists about 80,000 clones; roughly 88% were seen once. Sequencing was carried out using peripheral blood. The receptors stem from a woman older than 75 with acute or convalescent COVID-19.

J is TRBJ1-1 and V is TRBV3-1 (or the pseudogene TRBV3-2); D is ambiguous. The CDR3 consists of 14 residues. Trimming cost V 4 bases and J 0 bases, with 9 bases left between them. Looked up from germline, CDR1 is LGHDT and CDR2 is YNNKEL (reference sequence). The CDR3 loop reads CASSRGRLNTEAFF. In DNA, the CDR3 is TGTGCCAGCAGCCGAGGCCGATTGAACACTGAAGCTTTCTTT.

The rearrangement uses TRBV19 and TRBJ2-1, with a tentative D call TRBD2 (6 bases). Deletions cut 5 bases from V and 0 bases from J, with 11 bases between. Germline CDR1 reads LNHDA; CDR2 reads SQIVND (reference sequence). The CDR3 covers 15 residues. The CDR3 spells CASSDLATSYNEQFF. CDR3 sequence (DNA): TGTGCCAGTAGTGACCTAGCGACCTCCTACAATGAGCAGTTCTTC.

CDR3 DNA sequence: TGTGCCAGCAGGGATAGGGGAATATCCTACAATGAGCAGTTCTTC. Its translation is CASRDRGISYNEQFF. V gene TRBV6-6 combines with J gene TRBJ2-1, with D perhaps TRBD1 (5 bases). The CDR3 has 15 amino acids. V was pared by 6 bases and J by 1 base, with 13 bases between. CDR1 is MNHNY and CDR2 is SVGAGI in the germline V gene (reference sequence).

V gene TRBV3-1 (or the pseudogene TRBV3-2) combines with J gene TRBJ2-1, with 12 bases lining up with TRBD1. Germline V gives CDR1 LGHDT, CDR2 YNNKEL (reference sequence). V dropped 3 bases and J dropped 7; count of bases not matched to a gene: 7. The CDR3 spans 16 residues. CDR3 bases: TGTGCCAGCAGCCATGGGGGACAGGGGGCGAGGAATGAGCAGTTCTTC. It is translated as CASSHGGQGARNEQFF.

This chain uses TRBV15 with TRBJ2-2, with unresolved D. In germline, CDR1 is LNHNV, CDR2 YYDKDF (reference sequence). The CDR3 covers 16 residues. Deletions cut 6 bases from V and 7 bases from J, with 21 bases between. The chain's CDR3 is CATSHRSRPLGGELFF. CDR3 coding DNA: TGTGCCACCAGTCACCGATCGCGGCCCTTAGGCGGGGAGCTGTTTTTT.

The rearrangement uses TRBV12-5 and TRBJ1-5; 8 bases are shared with TRBD1. The CDR3 has 14 residues. Germline CDR1 and CDR2: LGHNT and FRNRAP. With 6 bases clipped from V and 4 bases from J, the junction kept 5 bases outside the gene matches. The CDR3 reads CASGLGQGNQPQHF. Here the CDR3 DNA reads TGTGCTAGTGGACTCGGACAGGGTAATCAGCCCCAGCATTTT.

In regard to this clone: The sample contains more than one DNA sequence encoding this CDR3. The V call is TRBV5-5, the J call TRBJ1-1; unclear D gene. The CDR3 has 15 residues. Germline CDR1 reads SGHKS; CDR2 reads YYEKEE (reference sequence). The germline V and J ends were trimmed by 0 bases and 0 bases, with 9 bases remaining between them. The CDR3 reads CASSLDGLMNTEAFF. In nucleotides, the CDR3 is TGTGCCAGCAGCTTGGACGGACTGATGAACACTGAAGCTTTCTTT.